This T cell receptor (beta chain) emerged from a study of T cells in Graves' hyperthyroidism and ophthalmopathy. Study observations and caveats: Most thyroid clonotypes expanded above 0.001 were also detected in blood.

This clonotype was counted ten times or more. Its antigen is unknown. Using RNA transcripts as the source, TCR beta CDR3 regions were amplified. HTBI primers were the set used in a first-round RT-PCR of the TCR CDR3. TCRdb passed the multiplex PCR reads through MiXCR, listing each CDR3 protein once. The top ten clones hold roughly 49% of a sample with roughly 500,000 distinct CDR3 sequences, 20% to 25% of them seen once. Diagnoses used clinical symptoms, serum thyroxine and TRAb, thyroid ultrasound and orbital computed tomography. V dropped 5 bases and J dropped 8 bases, with 15 bases sitting between them. This CDR3 comprises 13 residues. Germline values: CDR1 SNHLY, CDR2 FYNNEI.

Sequencing input: blood. This sequence originates from an older woman with Graves' ophthalmopathy. This chain uses TRBV2 with TRBJ1-2; TRBD1 might be the D (5 bases). In DNA form, the CDR3 reads TGTGCCAGCAGTCGGTCGTCCCGGGGGGGCTACACCTTC. Protein product: CASSRSSRGGYTF.